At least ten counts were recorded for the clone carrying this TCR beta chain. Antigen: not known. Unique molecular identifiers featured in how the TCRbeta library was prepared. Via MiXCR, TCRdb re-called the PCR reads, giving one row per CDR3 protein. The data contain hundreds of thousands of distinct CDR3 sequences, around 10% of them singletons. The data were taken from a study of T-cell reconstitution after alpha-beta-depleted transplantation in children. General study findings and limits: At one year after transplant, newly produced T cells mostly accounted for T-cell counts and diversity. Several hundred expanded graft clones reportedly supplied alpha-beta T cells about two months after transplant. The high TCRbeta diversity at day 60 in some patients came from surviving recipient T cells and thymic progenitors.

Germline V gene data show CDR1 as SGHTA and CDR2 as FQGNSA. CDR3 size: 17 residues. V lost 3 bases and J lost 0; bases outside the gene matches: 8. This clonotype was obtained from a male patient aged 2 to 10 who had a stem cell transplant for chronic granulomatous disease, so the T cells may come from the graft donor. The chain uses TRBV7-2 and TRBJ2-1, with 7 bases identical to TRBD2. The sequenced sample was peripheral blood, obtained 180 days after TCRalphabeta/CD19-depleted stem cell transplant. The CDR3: CASSFRTQRGSYNEQFF. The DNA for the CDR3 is TGTGCCAGCAGCTTCCGTACTCAGCGGGGCTCCTACAATGAGCAGTTCTTC.